This T cell receptor (beta chain) was obtained from a study of T-cell reconstitution after alpha-beta-depleted transplantation in children. Study-wide findings and caveats: Fresh T-cell production supplied most of the T-cell counts and diversity seen one year after transplant.

Preparing the TCRbeta library involved the use of unique molecular identifiers. TCRdb independently ran MiXCR on the PCR reads; one entry per CDR3 protein. Of about 980,000 distinct CDR3 sequences detected, less than 30% appear once; the ten largest clones hold roughly 30%. This CDR3 comprises 16 residues. Between the trimmed V and J ends, which lost 6 bases and 5 bases, there was a span of 20 bases. Of note for this clonotype: The antigen is not known.

Here the sequenced sample was PBMCs, mostly from graft donor cells, taken 360 days after TCRalphabeta/CD19-depleted stem cell transplant. The clonotype was recovered from a boy under two years old who had a stem cell transplant for SCID, so the T cells may come from the graft donor. The chain uses TRBV12-3 or TRBV12-4 and TRBJ1-5; D is possibly TRBD1 (5 bases). The CDR3 region has the DNA TGTGCCAGCAGGCCCGGGACTCCCGGGGGGTATCAGCCCCAGCATTTT. The encoded protein is CASRPGTPGGYQPQHF.